This is a list of T cell receptor beta chains from one sample in a study of metastatic and nonmetastatic thyroid tumors. TCRdb called clones again from the PCR reads with MiXCR. The top ten hold around 29% of the sample, which has some 15,000 clones, roughly 3.5% seen once. The sample taken for sequencing was tumor tissue. These receptors were taken from a female donor with papillary thyroid cancer or a benign thyroid nodule (not recorded which). Some clones in this sample may be carry-over from other donors' samples. CDR3s include the opening cysteine and the closing phenylalanine or tryptophan. A D gene is named only where the DNA matches it firmly. Some rows mark clone size as missing; the rest say once, few, many or name a class of expanded clone.

V gene	clone size	D gene	J gene	CDR3 protein	CDR3 DNA
TRBV20-1	few	.	TRBJ1-3	CSAPGEAGNTIYF	TGCAGTGCTCCAGGGGAAGCTGGAAACACCATATATTTT
TRBV6-2/TRBV6-3	.	TRBD2	TRBJ2-5	CASSRAGGPEETQYF	TGTGCCAGCAGTCGAGCGGGAGGGCCAGAAGAGACCCAGTACTTC
TRBV6-2/TRBV6-3	few	.	TRBJ2-7	CASSYSWADTYEQYF	TGTGCCAGCAGTTACTCATGGGCCGACACCTACGAGCAGTACTTC
TRBV5-1	many	.	TRBJ2-2	CASSLDPGTTGELFF	TGCGCCAGCAGCTTGGATCCGGGAACGACCGGGGAGCTGTTTTTT
TRBV27	.	.	TRBJ1-2	CASRPPREGGYGYTF	TGTGCCAGCAGGCCCCCGAGGGAGGGGGGTTATGGCTACACCTTC
TRBV27	few	.	TRBJ1-1	CASSLQQNTEAFF	TGTGCCAGCAGTTTACAGCAGAACACTGAAGCTTTCTTT
TRBV20-1	.	.	TRBJ2-1	CSANYYNEQFF	TGCAGTGCTAATTACTACAATGAGCAGTTCTTC
TRBV20-1	.	.	TRBJ2-1	CSASGRFAYNEQFF	TGCAGTGCTAGCGGGAGATTTGCTTACAATGAGCAGTTCTTC
TRBV7-9	.	TRBD1	TRBJ2-7	CASRPRTGPYEQYF	TGTGCCAGCCGCCCCCGGACAGGACCCTACGAGCAGTACTTC
TRBV28	large	.	TRBJ2-1	CASTPLLGGRNNEQFF	TGTGCCAGCACCCCCCTCCTCGGGGGCAGGAACAATGAGCAGTTCTTC
TRBV6-4	few	TRBD2	TRBJ2-1	CASSVSGSSSNEQFF	TGTGCCAGCTCGGTTAGCGGGAGTTCCAGTAATGAGCAGTTCTTC
TRBV27	few	TRBD2	TRBJ2-7	CASSILAGSTYEQYF	TGTGCCAGCAGCATCCTAGCGGGGTCAACCTACGAGCAGTACTTC
TRBV28	few	TRBD1	TRBJ1-2	CASSLVGLGQAGGYTF	TGTGCCAGCAGTTTGGTTGGGTTGGGACAGGCTGGGGGCTACACCTTC
TRBV5-1	.	.	TRBJ2-7	CASSLVPQTDEQYF	TGCGCCAGCAGCTTGGTGCCACAGACGGACGAGCAGTACTTC
TRBV20-1	few	.	TRBJ2-1	CSVARVEFEQFF	TGCAGTGTTGCTCGTGTAGAATTTGAGCAGTTCTTC
TRBV20-1	.	.	TRBJ1-5	CSATRTGKEPQHF	TGCAGTGCTACCCGGACGGGTAAGGAACCCCAGCATTTT
TRBV6-1	few	.	TRBJ2-2	CASTPREGVRTGELFF	TGTGCCAGCACCCCAAGAGAGGGGGTTAGAACCGGGGAGCTGTTTTTT
TRBV20-1	few	.	TRBJ1-2	CSARDGWTAYGYTF	TGCAGTGCTAGAGACGGCTGGACAGCCTATGGCTACACCTTC
TRBV5-1	.	.	TRBJ2-2	CASSLAPAGSGGELFF	TGCGCCAGCAGCCTCGCCCCGGCAGGGAGTGGCGGGGAGCTGTTTTTT
TRBV28	.	TRBD2	TRBJ2-3	CASSTIAGEMADTQYF	TGTGCCAGCAGTACGATAGCGGGAGAAATGGCAGATACGCAGTATTTT
TRBV4-1	medium-sized	TRBD1	TRBJ1-2	CASSQSGGDYGYTF	TGCGCCAGCAGCCAGTCAGGGGGCGACTATGGCTACACCTTC
TRBV2	few	.	TRBJ2-7	CASSEDNEQYF	TGTGCCAGCAGTGAGGACAACGAGCAGTACTTC
TRBV24-1	few	.	TRBJ2-1	CATSDGTINEQFF	TGTGCCACCAGTGATGGGACGATAAATGAGCAGTTCTTC
TRBV6-1	.	.	TRBJ2-2	CASSPTGGGAGELFF	TGTGCCAGCAGTCCTACCGGGGGCGGCGCCGGGGAGCTGTTTTTT
TRBV12-3/TRBV12-4	few	.	TRBJ1-2	CASTPTRDYYVYTF	TGTGCCAGCACCCCGACCCGGGACTACTATGTCTACACCTTC
TRBV6-1	few	TRBD2	TRBJ2-1	CASKPSGTDEQFF	TGTGCCAGCAAACCTAGCGGGACTGATGAGCAGTTCTTC
TRBV6-1	few	TRBD2	TRBJ2-1	CASSLGLAGVGYNEQFF	TGTGCCAGCAGTCTCGGACTAGCGGGAGTCGGGTACAATGAGCAGTTCTTC
TRBV4-2	many	.	TRBJ1-1	CASSQVKSLNTEAFF	TGTGCCAGCAGCCAAGTGAAGTCCTTGAACACTGAAGCTTTCTTT
TRBV6-5	.	.	TRBJ2-1	CASSYSPDRGYNEQFF	TGTGCCAGCAGTTACTCCCCGGACAGAGGGTACAATGAGCAGTTCTTC
TRBV12-3/TRBV12-4	.	TRBD1	TRBJ2-1	CASSSDRGPYNEQFF	TGTGCCAGCAGTTCGGACAGGGGGCCCTACAATGAGCAGTTCTTC
TRBV6-2/TRBV6-3	.	.	TRBJ2-1	CASGGHNEQFF	TGTGCCAGCGGAGGACACAATGAGCAGTTCTTC
TRBV9	few	.	TRBJ2-2	CASTPVLAGDVRELFF	TGTGCCAGCACCCCCGTATTAGCAGGGGATGTGCGGGAGCTGTTTTTT
TRBV6-2/TRBV6-3	.	TRBD1	TRBJ1-6	CASSSRDRAFNSPLHF	TGTGCCAGCAGTTCCCGGGACAGGGCCTTTAATTCACCCCTCCACTTT
TRBV7-9	hyperexpanded	.	TRBJ2-1	CASSHPGLGYNEQFF	TGTGCCAGCAGCCATCCGGGGTTGGGCTACAATGAGCAGTTCTTC
TRBV12-3/TRBV12-4	.	TRBD2	TRBJ2-7	CASSQLAGGHYEQYF	TGTGCCAGCAGCCAACTAGCGGGGGGGCATTACGAGCAGTACTTC
TRBV6-2/TRBV6-3	.	.	TRBJ2-7	CASSYSGGTTYEQYF	TGTGCCAGCAGTTACTCAGGCGGGACCACCTACGAGCAGTACTTC
TRBV19	few	TRBD1	TRBJ2-7	CASGAGGPEQYF	TGTGCCAGTGGGGCAGGGGGCCCCGAGCAGTACTTC
TRBV2	few	.	TRBJ1-3	CASSVQGPSSGNTIYF	TGTGCCAGCAGTGTTCAGGGGCCGTCCTCTGGAAACACCATATATTTT
TRBV6-1	few	TRBD1	TRBJ1-2	CASRRTGYYGYTF	TGTGCCAGCAGACGGACAGGCTATTATGGCTACACCTTC
TRBV18	.	TRBD1	TRBJ2-3	CASSPPGQGLSDTQYF	TGTGCCAGCTCACCACCGGGACAGGGATTATCAGATACGCAGTATTTT
TRBV27	.	.	TRBJ2-7	CASSWRGHHEQYF	TGTGCCAGCAGTTGGCGGGGCCACCACGAGCAGTACTTC
TRBV12-3/TRBV12-4	few	TRBD2	TRBJ2-7	CASRSGTRPLYEQYF	TGTGCCAGCAGGTCCGGGACTAGGCCCCTCTACGAGCAGTACTTC
TRBV6-2/TRBV6-3	few	.	TRBJ2-7	CALQRGDSDEQYF	TGTGCCTTACAACGGGGGGACAGTGACGAGCAGTACTTC
TRBV7-9	few	.	TRBJ1-2	CASSLDWGARDGYTF	TGTGCCAGCAGCTTAGATTGGGGGGCGCGCGATGGCTACACCTTC
TRBV3-1	.	TRBD2	TRBJ2-1	CASSLAGGIEQFF	TGTGCCAGCAGCCTAGCGGGAGGAATTGAGCAGTTCTTC
TRBV20-1	few	TRBD1	TRBJ2-7	CSATGTVSYEQYF	TGCAGTGCTACTGGGACAGTTTCCTACGAGCAGTACTTC
TRBV6-1	.	TRBD2	TRBJ2-3	CASTPDSGRVADTQYF	TGTGCCAGCACCCCCGATAGCGGGAGGGTGGCAGATACGCAGTATTTT
TRBV6-1	.	TRBD2	TRBJ2-7	CASSEWASGPYEQYF	TGTGCCAGCAGTGAATGGGCTAGCGGACCTTACGAGCAGTACTTC
TRBV2	.	TRBD1	TRBJ2-1	CASGTGSTYNEQFF	TGTGCCAGCGGGACAGGGAGCACCTACAATGAGCAGTTCTTC
TRBV7-9	many	.	TRBJ1-5	CASSSWGGVSNQPQHF	TGTGCCAGCAGCTCATGGGGAGGGGTCAGCAATCAGCCCCAGCATTTT
TRBV18	.	.	TRBJ1-1	CASSPGTGGTEAFF	TGTGCCAGCTCACCGGGAACGGGGGGCACTGAAGCTTTCTTT
TRBV5-6	few	TRBD1	TRBJ2-3	CASSFPGQGTDTQYF	TGTGCCAGCAGCTTTCCGGGACAGGGTACAGATACGCAGTATTTT
TRBV5-1	medium-sized	.	TRBJ2-7	CASSLVPIYEQYF	TGCGCCAGCAGCTTAGTGCCAATCTACGAGCAGTACTTC
TRBV7-2	.	.	TRBJ2-3	CASSSTRTDTQYF	TGTGCCAGCAGCTCGACTAGAACAGATACGCAGTATTTT